The clone carrying this T cell receptor beta chain was counted a few times. This sample was taken from a study of radiotherapy plus CTLA-4 blockade in lung cancer. The table came from immunoSEQ multiplex PCR; TCRdb's copy has only in-frame clones and leaves some out. The sample gives 120,000 or so clones, 78% of which show up once; approximately 4.7% is in the top ten. Sample: peripheral blood, taken from a patient treated with radiotherapy plus ipilimumab. The receptor comes from a human donor with non-small cell lung cancer who had a partial response to radiotherapy plus ipilimumab.

CDR3: CASTDRGNYGYTF. The DNA for the CDR3 is TGTGCCAGCACCGACCGGGGAAACTATGGCTACACCTTC. This chain joins TRBV6-5 and TRBJ1-2; D remains unclear. The CDR3 contains 13 residues. Germline V gives CDR1 MNHEY, CDR2 SVGAGI. V was pared by 7 bases and J by 2 bases, with 11 bases between.